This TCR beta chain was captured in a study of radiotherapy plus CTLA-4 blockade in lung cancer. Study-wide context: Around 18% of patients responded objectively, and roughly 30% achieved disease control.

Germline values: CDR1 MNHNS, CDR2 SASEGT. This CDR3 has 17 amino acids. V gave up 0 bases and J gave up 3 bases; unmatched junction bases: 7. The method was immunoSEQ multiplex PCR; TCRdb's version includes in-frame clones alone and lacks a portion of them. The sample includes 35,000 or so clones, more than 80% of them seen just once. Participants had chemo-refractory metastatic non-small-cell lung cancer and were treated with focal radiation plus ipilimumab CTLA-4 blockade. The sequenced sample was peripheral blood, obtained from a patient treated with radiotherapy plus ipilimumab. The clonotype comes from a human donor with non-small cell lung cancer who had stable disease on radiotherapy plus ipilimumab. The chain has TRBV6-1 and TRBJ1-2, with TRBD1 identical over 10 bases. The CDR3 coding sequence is TGTGCCAGCAGTGAAGCGGGGACAGGGGTTTTTGACTATGGCTACACCTTC. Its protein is CASSEAGTGVFDYGYTF.